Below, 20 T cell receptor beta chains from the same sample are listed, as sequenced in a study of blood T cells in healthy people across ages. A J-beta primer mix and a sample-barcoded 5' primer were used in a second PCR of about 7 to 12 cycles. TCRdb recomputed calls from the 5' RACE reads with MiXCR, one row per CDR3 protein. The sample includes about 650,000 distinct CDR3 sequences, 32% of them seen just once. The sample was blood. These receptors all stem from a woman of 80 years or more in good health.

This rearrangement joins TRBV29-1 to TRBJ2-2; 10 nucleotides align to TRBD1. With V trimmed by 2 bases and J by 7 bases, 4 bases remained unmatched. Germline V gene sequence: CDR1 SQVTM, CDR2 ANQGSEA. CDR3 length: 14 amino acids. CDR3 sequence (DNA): TGCAGCGTTGAACTGGACAGGGGGTTCGGGGAGCTGTTTTTT. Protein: CSVELDRGFGELFF.

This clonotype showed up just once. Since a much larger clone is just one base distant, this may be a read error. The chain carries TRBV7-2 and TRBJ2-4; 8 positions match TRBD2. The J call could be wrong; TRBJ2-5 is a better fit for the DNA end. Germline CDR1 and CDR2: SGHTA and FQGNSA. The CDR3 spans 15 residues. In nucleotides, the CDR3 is TGTGCCAACAGCTTAGGGGGAGCGGGGGAGGAGACCCAGTACTTC. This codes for CANSLGGAGEETQYF.

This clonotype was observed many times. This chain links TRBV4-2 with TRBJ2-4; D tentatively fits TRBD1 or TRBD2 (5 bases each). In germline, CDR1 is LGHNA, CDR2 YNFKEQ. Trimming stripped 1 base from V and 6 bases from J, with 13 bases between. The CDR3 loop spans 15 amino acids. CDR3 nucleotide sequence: TGTGCCAGCAGCCAAGTTGAGGGGCCCCGAAACATTCAGTACTTC. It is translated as CASSQVEGPRNIQYF.

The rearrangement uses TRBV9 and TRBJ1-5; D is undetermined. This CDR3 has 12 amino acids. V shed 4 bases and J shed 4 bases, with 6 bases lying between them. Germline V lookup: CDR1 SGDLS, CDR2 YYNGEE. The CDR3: CASSRRNQPQHF. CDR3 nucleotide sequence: TGTGCCAGCAGCAGACGGAATCAGCCCCAGCATTTT.

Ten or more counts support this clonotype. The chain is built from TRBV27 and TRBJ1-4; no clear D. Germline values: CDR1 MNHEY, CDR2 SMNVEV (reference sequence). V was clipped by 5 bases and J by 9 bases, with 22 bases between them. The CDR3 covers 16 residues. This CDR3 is CASSPGQFLGDQKLFF. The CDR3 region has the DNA TGTGCCAGCAGTCCGGGCCAGTTCCTCGGTGATCAAAAACTGTTTTTT.

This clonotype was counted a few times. The CDR3 sequence: CASSAIGSGNTIYF. The CDR3 bases are TGTGCCAGCAGCGCGATCGGCTCTGGAAACACCATATATTTT. The chain combines TRBV9 with TRBJ1-3; D call uncertain. This CDR3 contains 14 residues. The germline V and J ends were trimmed by 3 bases and 0 bases, with 7 bases remaining between them. The V gene's germline CDR1 is SGDLS and CDR2 YYNGEE.

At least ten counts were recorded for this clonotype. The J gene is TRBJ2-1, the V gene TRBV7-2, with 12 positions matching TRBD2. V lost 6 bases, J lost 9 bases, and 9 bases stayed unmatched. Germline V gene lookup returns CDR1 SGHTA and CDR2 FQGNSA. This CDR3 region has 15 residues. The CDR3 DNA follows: TGTGCCAGCAGGGGAATGGGACTAGCGGGTGGTGAGCAGTTCTTC. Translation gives CASRGMGLAGGEQFF.

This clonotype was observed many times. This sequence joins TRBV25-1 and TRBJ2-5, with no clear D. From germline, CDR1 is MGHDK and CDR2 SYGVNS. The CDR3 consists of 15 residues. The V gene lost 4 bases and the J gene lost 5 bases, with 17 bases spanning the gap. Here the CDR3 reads CASSAPKGMIETQYF. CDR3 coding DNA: TGTGCCAGCAGTGCACCCAAAGGGATGATCGAGACCCAGTACTTC.

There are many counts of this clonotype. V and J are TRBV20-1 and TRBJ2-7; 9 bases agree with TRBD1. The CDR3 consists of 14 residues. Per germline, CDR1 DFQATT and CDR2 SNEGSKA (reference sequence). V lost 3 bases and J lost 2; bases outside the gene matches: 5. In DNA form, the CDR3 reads TGCAGTGCTAGGCACACAGGGGGCGCCTACGAGCAGTACTTC. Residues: CSARHTGGAYEQYF.

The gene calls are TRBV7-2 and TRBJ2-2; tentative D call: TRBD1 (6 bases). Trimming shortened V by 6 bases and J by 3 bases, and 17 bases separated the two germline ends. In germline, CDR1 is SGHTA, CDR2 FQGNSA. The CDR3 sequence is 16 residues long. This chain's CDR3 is CASSSRTGKDTGELFF. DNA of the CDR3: TGTGCCAGCAGTTCCAGAACAGGGAAGGACACCGGGGAGCTGTTTTTT.

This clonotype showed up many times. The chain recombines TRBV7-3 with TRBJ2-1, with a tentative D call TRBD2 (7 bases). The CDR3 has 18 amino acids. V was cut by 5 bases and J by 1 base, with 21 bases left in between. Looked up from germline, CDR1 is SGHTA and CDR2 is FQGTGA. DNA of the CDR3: TGTGCCAGCAGCCAATCTAGGGGGGGGCCCATTTCCTACAATGAGCAGTTCTTC. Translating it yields CASSQSRGGPISYNEQFF.

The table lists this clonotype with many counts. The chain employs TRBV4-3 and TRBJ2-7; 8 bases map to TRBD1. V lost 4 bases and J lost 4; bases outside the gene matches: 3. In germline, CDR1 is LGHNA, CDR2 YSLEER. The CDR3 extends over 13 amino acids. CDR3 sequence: CASSPWTGYEQYF. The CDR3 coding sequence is TGCGCCAGCAGCCCTTGGACAGGGTACGAGCAGTACTTC.

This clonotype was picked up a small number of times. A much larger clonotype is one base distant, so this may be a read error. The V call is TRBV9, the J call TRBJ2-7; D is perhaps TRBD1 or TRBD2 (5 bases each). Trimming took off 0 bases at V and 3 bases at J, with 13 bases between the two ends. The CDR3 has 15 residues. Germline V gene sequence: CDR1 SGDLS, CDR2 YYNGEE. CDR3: CASSVGRGLHYEQYF. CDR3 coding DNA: TGTGCCAGCAGCGTAGGACGGGGCTTACACTACGAGCAGTACTTC.

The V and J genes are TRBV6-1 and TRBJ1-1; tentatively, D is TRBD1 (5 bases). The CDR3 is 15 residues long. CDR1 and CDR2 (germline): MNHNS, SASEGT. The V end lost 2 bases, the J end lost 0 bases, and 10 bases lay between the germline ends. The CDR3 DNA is TGTGCCAGCAGTGAATTTTCAGGGATGAACACTGAAGCTTTCTTT. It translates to CASSEFSGMNTEAFF.

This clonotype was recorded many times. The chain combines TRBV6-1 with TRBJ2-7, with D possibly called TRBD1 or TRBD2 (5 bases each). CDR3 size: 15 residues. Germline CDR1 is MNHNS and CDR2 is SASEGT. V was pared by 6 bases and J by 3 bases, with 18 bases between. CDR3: CASSKKRDLLYEQYF. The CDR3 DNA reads TGTGCCAGCAGCAAAAAACGGGACCTCCTCTACGAGCAGTACTTC.

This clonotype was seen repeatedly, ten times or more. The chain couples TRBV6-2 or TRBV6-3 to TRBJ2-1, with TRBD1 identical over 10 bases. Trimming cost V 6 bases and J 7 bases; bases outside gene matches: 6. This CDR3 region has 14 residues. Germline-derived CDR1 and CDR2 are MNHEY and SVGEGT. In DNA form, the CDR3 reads TGTGCCAGCAGAAACGGGGGACAGGGGAATGAGCAGTTCTTC. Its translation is CASRNGGQGNEQFF.

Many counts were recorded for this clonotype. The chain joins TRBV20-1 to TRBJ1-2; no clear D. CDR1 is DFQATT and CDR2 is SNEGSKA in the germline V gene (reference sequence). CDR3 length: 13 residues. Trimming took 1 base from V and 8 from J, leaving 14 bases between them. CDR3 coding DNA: TGCAGTGCTAGAGCTCTACGGACGGGGGGCTACACCTTC. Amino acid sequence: CSARALRTGGYTF.

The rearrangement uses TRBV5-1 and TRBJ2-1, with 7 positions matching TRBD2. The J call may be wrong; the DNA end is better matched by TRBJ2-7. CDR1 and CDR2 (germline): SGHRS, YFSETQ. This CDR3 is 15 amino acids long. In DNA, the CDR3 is TGCGCCAGCAGCTTGGTCGGGGGGTCCTACAATGAGCAGTACTTC. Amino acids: CASSLVGGSYNEQYF.

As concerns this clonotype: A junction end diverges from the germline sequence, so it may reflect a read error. The chain's CDR3 is CATLGGGRYNEQFF. In nucleotides, the CDR3 is TGTGCCACCTTGGGGGGGGGCCGCTACAACGAGCAGTTCTTC. The chain employs TRBV24-1 and TRBJ2-1; tentatively, D is TRBD2 (7 bases). The CDR3 is 14 amino acids. Germline V lookup: CDR1 KGHDR, CDR2 SFDVKD.

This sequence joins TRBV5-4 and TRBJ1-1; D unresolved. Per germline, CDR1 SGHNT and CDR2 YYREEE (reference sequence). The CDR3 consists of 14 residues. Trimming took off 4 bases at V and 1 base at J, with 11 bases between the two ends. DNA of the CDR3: TGTGCCAGCAGCCAAAAATACAAGAACACTGAAGCTTTCTTT. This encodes CASSQKYKNTEAFF. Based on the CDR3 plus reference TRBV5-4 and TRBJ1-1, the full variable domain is ETGVTQSPTHLIKTRGQQVTLRCSSQSGHNTVSWYQQALGQGPQFIFQYYREEENGRGNFPPRFSGLQFPNYSSELNVNALELDDSALYLCASSQKYKNTEAFFGQGTRLTVV.